Listed below are T cell receptor beta chains from one sample, sequenced in a study of blood T cell repertoires in COVID-19. TCRdb's table, derived via immunoSEQ multiplex PCR, lists solely in-frame clones and lacks some. Among tens of thousands of clones listed, more than 75% were seen once. Sequencing was carried out using peripheral blood. The receptors here all came from a human donor in a cohort sampled during active COVID-19. Each CDR3 is given with its conserved first and last residue. A D gene is named only where the DNA matches it firmly. Clone size is shown for a subset of rows, as once, few, many or a class of expanded clone.

>16|TRBV6-2/TRBV6-3|.|TRBJ2-7|.
CASSPQGGDGTYEQYF
TGTGCCAGCAGCCCCCAAGGGGGTGACGGAACCTACGAGCAGTACTTC
>15|TRBV21-1|.|TRBJ2-3|.
CASSKRRNSTDTQYF
TGTGCCAGCAGCAAACGGAGGAACTCGACAGATACGCAGTATTTT
>15|TRBV5-1|TRBD2|TRBJ2-3|.
CASSLASGGADTQYF
TGCGCCAGCAGCTTGGCTAGCGGGGGGGCAGATACGCAGTATTTT
>10|TRBV18|.|TRBJ2-7|.
CANDKGEQYF
TGTGCCAACGACAAGGGGGAGCAGTACTTC
>14|TRBV5-1|TRBD1|TRBJ1-1|.
CASSESVETGEVFF
TGCGCCAGCAGCGAGAGCGTGGAGACAGGGGAGGTTTTCTTT
>14|TRBV7-2|.|TRBJ1-2|.
CASSLAPRVYGYTF
TGTGCCAGCAGCTTAGCCCCCAGGGTCTATGGCTACACCTTC
>15|TRBV3-1/TRBV3-2|.|TRBJ2-1|.
CASRNRTSSYNEQFF
TGTGCCAGCAGAAACAGGACGAGCTCCTACAATGAGCAGTTCTTC
>13|TRBV7-9|TRBD1|TRBJ1-1|few
CASSPDRVSEAFF
TGTGCCAGCAGCCCTGACAGGGTCTCTGAAGCTTTCTTT
>14|TRBV6-5|.|TRBJ2-5|few
CASSYGGAEETQYF
TGTGCCAGCAGTTACGGGGGCGCCGAAGAGACCCAGTACTTC
>13|TRBV7-2|.|TRBJ2-2|.
CARMDKNTGELFF
TGTGCCAGGATGGACAAGAACACCGGGGAGCTGTTTTTT
>16|TRBV4-3|.|TRBJ2-7|.
CASSQGRGRTIYEQYF
TGCGCCAGCAGCCAAGGGAGGGGAAGGACTATCTACGAGCAGTACTTC
>13|TRBV6-1|.|TRBJ1-2|few
CASSERPDNGYTF
TGTGCCAGCAGTGAACGTCCAGATAATGGCTACACCTTC
>16|TRBV6-6|TRBD2|TRBJ2-1|.
CASSLPGLAGYNEQFF
TGTGCCAGCAGTTTACCGGGACTAGCGGGCTACAATGAGCAGTTCTTC
>17|TRBV7-8|.|TRBJ2-3|.
CASSSLEGGESTDTQYF
TGTGCCAGCAGCTCCCTCGAAGGCGGGGAGAGCACAGATACGCAGTATTTT
>16|TRBV7-8|TRBD2|TRBJ2-5|.
CASSSRRAGGTQTQYF
TGTGCCAGCAGCTCCCGGAGGGCGGGGGGAACGCAGACCCAGTACTTC
>15|TRBV9|TRBD2|TRBJ2-1|.
CASSVAPGGPNEQFF
TGTGCCAGCAGCGTAGCTCCGGGGGGGCCGAATGAGCAGTTCTTC
>15|TRBV4-2|.|TRBJ2-7|.
CASSQDWARGSEQYF
TGTGCCAGCAGCCAAGATTGGGCCAGGGGCTCCGAGCAGTACTTC
>13|TRBV10-3|.|TRBJ2-3|.
CAISSRGTDTQYF
TGTGCCATCAGTTCCAGAGGGACAGATACGCAGTATTTT
>15|TRBV11-2|TRBD2|TRBJ2-5|once
CASSFGTSGRETQYF
TGTGCCAGCAGCTTCGGGACTAGCGGGAGAGAGACCCAGTACTTC
>14|TRBV2|TRBD2|TRBJ2-1|once
CASGASGRWNEQFF
TGTGCCAGCGGCGCGAGCGGGAGGTGGAATGAGCAGTTCTTC
>14|TRBV30|TRBD2|TRBJ2-1|.
CAWDSGRVYNEQFF
TGTGCCTGGGATAGCGGGAGAGTCTACAATGAGCAGTTCTTC
>15|TRBV5-1|TRBD2|TRBJ2-3|few
CASSYTGGWKDTQYF
TGCGCCAGCAGCTATACGGGGGGGTGGAAAGATACGCAGTATTTT
>15|TRBV6-5|TRBD1|TRBJ1-2|.
CASSSGQGSFYGYTF
TGTGCCAGCAGCTCGGGACAGGGGAGCTTTTATGGCTACACCTTC
>14|TRBV7-8|TRBD1|TRBJ2-3|.
CASSLDRVADTQYF
TGTGCCAGCAGCCTCGACAGGGTGGCAGATACGCAGTATTTT
>14|TRBV9|TRBD1|TRBJ2-1|.
CASSVGQGAREQFF
TGTGCCAGCAGCGTAGGGCAGGGGGCGAGGGAGCAGTTCTTC
>18|TRBV7-9|.|TRBJ2-7|.
CASSPATNRAARSYEQYF
TGTGCCAGCAGCCCCGCTACAAACAGGGCCGCACGTTCCTACGAGCAGTACTTC
>15|TRBV19|TRBD1|TRBJ1-5|.
CATWGGQAKNQPQHF
TGTGCCACCTGGGGGGGACAGGCAAAAAATCAGCCCCAGCATTTT
>15|TRBV5-4|.|TRBJ1-2|.
CASRNRDLANYGYTF
TGTGCCAGCAGAAACAGGGACCTAGCTAACTATGGCTACACCTTC
>13|TRBV2|TRBD1|TRBJ2-3|.
CASGTASFDTQYF
TGTGCCAGTGGGACAGCCTCCTTCGATACGCAGTATTTT
>15|TRBV6-2/TRBV6-3|.|TRBJ1-5|.
CASSYGRVVDQPQHF
TGTGCCAGCAGTTACGGCAGGGTAGTTGATCAGCCCCAGCATTTT
>14|TRBV3-1/TRBV3-2|TRBD1|TRBJ1-2|.
CASRGGTDLYGYTF
TGTGCCAGCAGGGGCGGGACAGATCTCTATGGCTACACCTTC
>15|TRBV13|TRBD2|TRBJ2-2|.
CASSLVGGSTGELFF
TGTGCCAGCAGCTTAGTGGGGGGGAGCACCGGGGAGCTGTTTTTT
>14|TRBV6-5|.|TRBJ1-2|.
CASSYGRQAYGYTF
TGTGCCAGCAGTTACGGGCGACAGGCCTATGGCTACACCTTC
>16|TRBV2|TRBD1|TRBJ1-6|.
CASSFTGGTYNSPLHF
TGTGCCAGCAGTTTTACAGGGGGCACCTATAATTCACCCCTCCACTTT
>14|TRBV28|.|TRBJ2-7|.
CASSTSGDLYEQYF
TGTGCCAGCAGTACCTCAGGGGATCTCTACGAGCAGTACTTC